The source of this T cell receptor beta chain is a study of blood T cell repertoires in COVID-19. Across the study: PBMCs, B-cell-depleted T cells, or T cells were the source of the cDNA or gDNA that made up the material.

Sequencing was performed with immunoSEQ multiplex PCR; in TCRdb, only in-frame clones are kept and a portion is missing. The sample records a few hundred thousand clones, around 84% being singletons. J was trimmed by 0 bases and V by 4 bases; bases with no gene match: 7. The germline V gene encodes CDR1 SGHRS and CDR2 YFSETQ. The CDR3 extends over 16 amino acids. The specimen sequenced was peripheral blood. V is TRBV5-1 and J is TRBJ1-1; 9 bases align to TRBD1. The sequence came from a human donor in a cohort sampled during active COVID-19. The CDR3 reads CASSPQGARVNTEAFF. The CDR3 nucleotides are TGCGCCAGCAGCCCACAGGGGGCGCGGGTGAACACTGAAGCTTTCTTT. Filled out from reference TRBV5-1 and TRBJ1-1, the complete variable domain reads KAGVTQTPRYLIKTRGQQVTLSCSPISGHRSVSWYQQTPGQGLQFLFEYFSETQRNKGNFPGRFSGRQFSNSRSEMNVSTLELGDSALYLCASSPQGARVNTEAFFGQGTRLTVV.